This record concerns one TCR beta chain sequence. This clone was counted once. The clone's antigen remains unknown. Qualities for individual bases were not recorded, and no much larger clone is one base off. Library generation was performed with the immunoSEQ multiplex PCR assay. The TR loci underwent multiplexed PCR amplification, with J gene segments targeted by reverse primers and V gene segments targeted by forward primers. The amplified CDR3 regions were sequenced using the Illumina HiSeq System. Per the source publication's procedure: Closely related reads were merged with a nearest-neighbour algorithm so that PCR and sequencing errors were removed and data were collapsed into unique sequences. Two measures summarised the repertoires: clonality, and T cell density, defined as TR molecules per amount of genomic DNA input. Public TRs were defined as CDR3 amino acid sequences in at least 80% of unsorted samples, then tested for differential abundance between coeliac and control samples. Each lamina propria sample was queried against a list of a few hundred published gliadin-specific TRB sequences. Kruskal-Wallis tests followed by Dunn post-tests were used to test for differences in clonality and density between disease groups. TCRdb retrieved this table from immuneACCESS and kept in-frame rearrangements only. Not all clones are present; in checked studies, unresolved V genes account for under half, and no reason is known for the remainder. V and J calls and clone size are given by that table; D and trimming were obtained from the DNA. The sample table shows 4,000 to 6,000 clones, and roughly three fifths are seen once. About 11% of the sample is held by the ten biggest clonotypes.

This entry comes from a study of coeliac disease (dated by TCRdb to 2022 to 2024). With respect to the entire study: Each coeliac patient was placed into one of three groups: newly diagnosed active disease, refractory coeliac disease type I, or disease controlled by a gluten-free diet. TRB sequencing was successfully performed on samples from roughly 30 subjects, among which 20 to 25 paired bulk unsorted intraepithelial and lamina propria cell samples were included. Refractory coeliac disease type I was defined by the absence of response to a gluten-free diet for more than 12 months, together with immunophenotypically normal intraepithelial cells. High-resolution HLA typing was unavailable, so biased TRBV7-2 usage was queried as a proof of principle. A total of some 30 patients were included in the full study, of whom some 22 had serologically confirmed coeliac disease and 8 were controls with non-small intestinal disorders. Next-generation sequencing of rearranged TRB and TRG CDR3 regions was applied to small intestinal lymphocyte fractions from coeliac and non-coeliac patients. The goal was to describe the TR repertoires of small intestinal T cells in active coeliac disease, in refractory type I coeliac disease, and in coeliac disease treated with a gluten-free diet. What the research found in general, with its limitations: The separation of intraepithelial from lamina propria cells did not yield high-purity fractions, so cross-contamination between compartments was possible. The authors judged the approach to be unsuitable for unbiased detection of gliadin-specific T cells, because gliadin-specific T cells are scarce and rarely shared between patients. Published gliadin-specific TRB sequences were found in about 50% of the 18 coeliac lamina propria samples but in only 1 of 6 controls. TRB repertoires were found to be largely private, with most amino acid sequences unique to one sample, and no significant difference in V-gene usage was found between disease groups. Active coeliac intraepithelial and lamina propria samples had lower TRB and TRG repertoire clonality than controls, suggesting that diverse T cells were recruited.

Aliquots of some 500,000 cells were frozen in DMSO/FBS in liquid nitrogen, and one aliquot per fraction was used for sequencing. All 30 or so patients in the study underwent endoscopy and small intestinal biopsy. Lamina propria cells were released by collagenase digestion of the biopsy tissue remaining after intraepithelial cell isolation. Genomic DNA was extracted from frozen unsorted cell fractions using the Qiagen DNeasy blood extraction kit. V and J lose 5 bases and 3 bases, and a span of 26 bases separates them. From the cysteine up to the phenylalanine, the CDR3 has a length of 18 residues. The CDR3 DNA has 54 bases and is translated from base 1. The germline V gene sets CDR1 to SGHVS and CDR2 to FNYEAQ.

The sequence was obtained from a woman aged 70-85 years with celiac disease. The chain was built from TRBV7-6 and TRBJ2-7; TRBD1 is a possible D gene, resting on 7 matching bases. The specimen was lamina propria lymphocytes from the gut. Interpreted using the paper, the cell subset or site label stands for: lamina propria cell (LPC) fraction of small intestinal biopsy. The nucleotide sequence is TGTGCCAGCAGCCTAGGCGGGAAGACAGGGCTTTTCGACTACGAGCAGTACTTC. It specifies CASSLGGKTGLFDYEQYF. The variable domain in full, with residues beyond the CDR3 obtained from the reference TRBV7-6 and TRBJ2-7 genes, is GAGVSQSPRYKVTKRGQDVALRCDPISGHVSLYWYRQALGQGPEFLTYFNYEAQQDKSGLPNDRFSAERPEGSISTLTIQRTEQRDSAMYRCASSLGGKTGLFDYEQYFGPGTRLTVT.